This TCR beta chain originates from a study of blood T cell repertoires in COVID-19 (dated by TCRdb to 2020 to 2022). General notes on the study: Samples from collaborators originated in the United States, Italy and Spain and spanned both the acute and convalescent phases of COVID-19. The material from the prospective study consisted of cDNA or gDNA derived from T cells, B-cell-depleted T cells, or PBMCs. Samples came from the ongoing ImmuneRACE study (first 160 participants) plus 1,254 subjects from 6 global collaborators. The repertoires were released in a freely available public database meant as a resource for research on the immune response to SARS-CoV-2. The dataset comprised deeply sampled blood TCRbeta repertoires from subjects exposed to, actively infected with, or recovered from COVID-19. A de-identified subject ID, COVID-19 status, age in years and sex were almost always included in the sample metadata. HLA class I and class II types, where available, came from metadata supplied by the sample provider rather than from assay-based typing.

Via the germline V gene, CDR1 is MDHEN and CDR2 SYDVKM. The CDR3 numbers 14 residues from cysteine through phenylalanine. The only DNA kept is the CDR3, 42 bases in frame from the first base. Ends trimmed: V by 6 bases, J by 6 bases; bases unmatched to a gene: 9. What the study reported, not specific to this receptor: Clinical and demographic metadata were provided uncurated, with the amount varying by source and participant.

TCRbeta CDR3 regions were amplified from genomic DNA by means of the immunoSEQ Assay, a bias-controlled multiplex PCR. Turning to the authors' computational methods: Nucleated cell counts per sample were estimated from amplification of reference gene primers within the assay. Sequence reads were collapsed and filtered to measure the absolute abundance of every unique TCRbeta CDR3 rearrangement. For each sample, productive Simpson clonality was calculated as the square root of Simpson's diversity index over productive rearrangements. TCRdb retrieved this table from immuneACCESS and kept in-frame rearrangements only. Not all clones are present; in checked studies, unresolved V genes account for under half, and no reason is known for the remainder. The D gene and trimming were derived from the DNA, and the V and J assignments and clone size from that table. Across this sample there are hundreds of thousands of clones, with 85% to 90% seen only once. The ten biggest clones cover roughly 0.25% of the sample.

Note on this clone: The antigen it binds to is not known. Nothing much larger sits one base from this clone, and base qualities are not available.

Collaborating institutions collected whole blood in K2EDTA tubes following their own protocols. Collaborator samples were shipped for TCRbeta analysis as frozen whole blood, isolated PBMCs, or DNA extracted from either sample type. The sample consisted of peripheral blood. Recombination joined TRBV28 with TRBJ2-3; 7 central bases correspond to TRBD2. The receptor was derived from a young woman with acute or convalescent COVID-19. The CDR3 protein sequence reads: CASRRRPGGDTQYF. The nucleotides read TGTGCCAGCAGACGTCGACCCGGGGGGGATACGCAGTATTTT.